This T cell receptor beta chain was identified in a study of post-analysis software for immune sequencing data. Whole-study findings and limits: F-measure co-clustering was strong for batch-matched samples. Five TRBV segments, including TRBV5-6, TRBV5-1 and TRBV20-1, were more frequent in patients than controls.

Turning to this clonotype: Antigen specificity is unknown. Its ends do not fully match the called genes, so a read error is possible.

This CDR3 is 12 amino acids long. Tagging with unique molecular identifiers was a feature of the TCR beta cDNA libraries. There were 1 to 10 million T cells, and about 540,000 cDNA molecules came from them. TCRdb reprocessed the PCR reads with MiXCR, giving one entry per CDR3 protein. The table lists 700,000 to 800,000 distinct CDR3 sequences, just under 30% of them singletons. The sequenced material came from blood. The sequence was obtained from a girl aged 5-17 years with multiple sclerosis. V and J are TRBV12-3 or TRBV12-4 and TRBJ2-7; D gene unclear. This CDR3 reads CASRSWHHGQYF. The CDR3 region has the DNA TGCGCCAGCAGGTCATGGCACCACGGGCAGTACTTC.